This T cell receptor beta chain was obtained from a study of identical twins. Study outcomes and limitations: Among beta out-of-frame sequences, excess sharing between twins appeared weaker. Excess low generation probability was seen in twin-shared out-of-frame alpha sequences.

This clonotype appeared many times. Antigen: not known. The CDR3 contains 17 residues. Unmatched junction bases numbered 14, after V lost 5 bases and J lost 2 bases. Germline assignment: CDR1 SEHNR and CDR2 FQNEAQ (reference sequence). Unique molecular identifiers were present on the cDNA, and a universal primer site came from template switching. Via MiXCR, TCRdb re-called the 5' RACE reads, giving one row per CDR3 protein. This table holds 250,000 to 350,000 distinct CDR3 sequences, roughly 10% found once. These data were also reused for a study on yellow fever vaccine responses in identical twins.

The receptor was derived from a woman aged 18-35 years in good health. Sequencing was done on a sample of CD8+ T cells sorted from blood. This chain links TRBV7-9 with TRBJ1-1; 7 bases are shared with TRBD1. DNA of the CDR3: TGTGCCAGCAGCCCACAGGACAGGCCCGTTAGTAACACTGAAGCTTTCTTT. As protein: CASSPQDRPVSNTEAFF.